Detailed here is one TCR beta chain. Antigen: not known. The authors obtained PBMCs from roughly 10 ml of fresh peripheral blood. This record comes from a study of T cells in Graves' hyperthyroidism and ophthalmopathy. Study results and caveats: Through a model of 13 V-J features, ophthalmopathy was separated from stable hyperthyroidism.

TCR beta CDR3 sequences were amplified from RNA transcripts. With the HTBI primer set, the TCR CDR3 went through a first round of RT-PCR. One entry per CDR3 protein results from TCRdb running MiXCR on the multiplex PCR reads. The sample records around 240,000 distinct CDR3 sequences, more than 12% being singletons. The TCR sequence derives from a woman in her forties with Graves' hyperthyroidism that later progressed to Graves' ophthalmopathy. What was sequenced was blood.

The CDR3 spells CASSASPAGGLGQPQHF. DNA for the CDR3: TGTGCCAGCAGTGCTAGCCCCGCAGGGGGTCTAGGGCAGCCCCAGCATTTT. The rearrangement joins TRBV6-1 to TRBJ1-5; 7 bases align to TRBD1. Germline V CDR1 and CDR2: MNHNS, SASEGT. Trimming took 4 bases from V and 7 from J; bases not matched to a gene: 16. The CDR3 covers 17 residues.